This T cell receptor beta chain was identified during a study of blood T cell repertoires in COVID-19. Study-level information: The United States, Italy and Spain were the sources of the acute and convalescent COVID-19 samples. The cDNA or gDNA used as material had been derived from T cells, B-cell-depleted T cells, or PBMCs.

Germline-derived CDR1 and CDR2 are MDHEN and SYDVKM. Trimming at V came to 8 bases and at J to 2 bases, leaving 10 bases not matched to a gene. The CDR3 length is 15 residues. Source study methods: Amplification with reference gene primers provided the estimates of nucleated cell counts. Produced via immunoSEQ multiplex PCR; TCRdb's table is partial and in-frame only. The D gene and trimming were derived from the DNA, and the V and J assignments and clone size from that table. This table holds 380,000 or so clones, more than 70% found once. The sequenced sample consisted of peripheral blood. The chain joins TRBV28 to TRBJ1-1; 8 nucleotides line up with TRBD1. The sequence derives from a man aged 40-50 years with acute or convalescent COVID-19. The DNA of the CDR3 is TGTGCCAGCCGCGGGCGGGACAGGCCTAACACTGAAGCTTTCTTT. Amino acids: CASRGRDRPNTEAFF.